This is a list of T cell receptor beta chains from one sample in a study of OX40 agonist ivuxolimab in advanced cancers. Some clones are missing from TCRdb's copy, which holds only in-frame ones; the method was immunoSEQ multiplex PCR. This table has approximately 91,000 clones, over 75% appearing once. The source material was CD4+ or CD8+ T cells sorted from blood, sampled in a trial of the OX40 agonist ivuxolimab. The origin of the receptors is an adult with an advanced solid tumor such as melanoma, head and neck, liver or kidney cancer. Both conserved end residues are part of each CDR3. Each record gives: clone size, V gene, D gene, J gene, CDR3 DNA, CDR3 protein. A D gene is named only where the DNA matches it firmly. A row's size may be missing; if present it is once, few, many or a size class.

>.|TRBV5-4|.|TRBJ2-1
TGTGCCAGCAGCGGGTGGGCCAGCGGTTACAATGAGCAGTTCTTC
CASSGWASGYNEQFF
>once|TRBV30|.|TRBJ2-3
TGTGCCTGGAGTGGGAGGGGTCGGACAGATACGCAGTATTTT
CAWSGRGRTDTQYF
>.|TRBV5-1|.|TRBJ2-6
TGCGCCAGCAGCTTGGAAGTTTTCTCTGGGGCCAACGTCCTGACTTTC
CASSLEVFSGANVLTF
>.|TRBV6-1|.|TRBJ1-3
TGTGCCAGCACGGCAGGGCAGATCTCTGGAAACACCATATATTTT
CASTAGQISGNTIYF
>few|TRBV19|.|TRBJ2-2
TGTGCCAGTCATCAAACCGGGGAGCTGTTTTTT
CASHQTGELFF
>.|TRBV2|.|TRBJ2-7
TGTGCCAGCAGGGTTGGAGGGGTCGAGCAGTACTTC
CASRVGGVEQYF
>.|TRBV7-8|TRBD1|TRBJ2-7
TGTGCCAGCAGCTATGGGGCTCGGGACAGGGCCTACGAGCAGTACTTC
CASSYGARDRAYEQYF
>.|TRBV7-7|.|TRBJ2-5
TGTGCTAGCAGTCTAACCGGATCAGTGGAGACCCAGTACTTC
CASSLTGSVETQYF
>.|TRBV6-5|.|TRBJ2-6
TGTGCCAGCAGTTCATCTGGTCGTGGGGCCAACGTCCTGACTTTC
CASSSSGRGANVLTF
>.|TRBV15|TRBD2|TRBJ2-5
TGTGCCACCCGGGTAGCGGGGGGGCAAGAGACCCAGTACTTC
CATRVAGGQETQYF
>.|TRBV6-1|TRBD2|TRBJ2-1
TGTGCCAGCAGTGATCCGGGACTAGCGACGAGTATGAATGAGCAGTTCTTC
CASSDPGLATSMNEQFF
>.|TRBV30|TRBD1|TRBJ2-2
TGTGCCGGGGGACAGGGGGTCGGGGAGCTGTTTTTT
CAGGQGVGELFF
>.|TRBV7-8|.|TRBJ2-7
TGTGCCAGCAGCTTATTGGGAACAGTGGGTAGTTACGAGCAGTACTTC
CASSLLGTVGSYEQYF
>.|TRBV7-2|TRBD2|TRBJ2-5
TGTGCCAGCAGCTTAGAACTAGCGGGGGGGCCAGAGACCCAGTACTTC
CASSLELAGGPETQYF
>.|TRBV29-1|TRBD2|TRBJ2-1
TGCAGCGGCCGGACTAGCGGGGGAAATGAGCAGTTCTTC
CSGRTSGGNEQFF
>.|TRBV4-3|.|TRBJ1-4
TGCGCCAGCAGCCGCTCGGACAGAAATAATGAAAAACTGTTTTTT
CASSRSDRNNEKLFF
>.|TRBV7-2|.|TRBJ2-3
TGTGCCAGCAGCTTAGCGGGGGGGCGCACAGATACGCAGTATTTT
CASSLAGGRTDTQYF
>.|TRBV5-1|.|TRBJ2-5
TGCGCCAGCTACTCTTCCTTTGGCGCCTGGGGAGAGACCCAGTACTTC
CASYSSFGAWGETQYF
>.|TRBV19|TRBD2|TRBJ2-7
TGTGCTGCCGGGGAGGGCTACGAGCAGTACTTC
CAAGEGYEQYF
>.|TRBV5-6|TRBD1|TRBJ1-1
TGTGCCAGCAGCAGACAGGGGGTGGCTGAAGCTTTCTTT
CASSRQGVAEAFF
>.|TRBV6-1|.|TRBJ1-2
TGTGCCAGCAGGCATACATCCCAGGGTGGCTACACCTTC
CASRHTSQGGYTF
>.|TRBV7-8|.|TRBJ2-1
TGTGCCAGCAGCTCAGGTTTTATAAGGAGCTCCTACAATGAGCAGTTCTTC
CASSSGFIRSSYNEQFF
>.|TRBV11-2|TRBD1|TRBJ2-7
TGTGCCAGCAGCTTAGAACAGGGGGCAAGCTACGAGCAGTACTTC
CASSLEQGASYEQYF
>.|TRBV6-1|TRBD2|TRBJ2-7
TGTGCCAGCAGTGATAGAGCGGGGGGGCCGTACGAGCAGTACTTC
CASSDRAGGPYEQYF
>.|TRBV5-8|TRBD1|TRBJ2-3
TGTGCCAGCAGATATACAGGGGGCCGCACAGATACGCAGTATTTT
CASRYTGGRTDTQYF
>.|TRBV4-3|.|TRBJ1-2
TGCGCCAGCAGCCAAGAATCAGGGACGGCTAACTATGGCTACACCTTC
CASSQESGTANYGYTF
>.|TRBV6-1|TRBD1|TRBJ1-4
TGTGCCAGCAGTGAGGACAGGGTTGCAACTAATGAAAAACTGTTTTTT
CASSEDRVATNEKLFF
>.|TRBV6-5|TRBD1|TRBJ2-7
TGTGCCAGCAGCCCGGGACAGGACTACGAGCAGTACTTC
CASSPGQDYEQYF
>.|TRBV6-1|.|TRBJ2-7
TGTGCCAGCAGCCAAGGGGGGGGCATCTACGAGCAGTACTTC
CASSQGGGIYEQYF
>.|TRBV5-1|.|TRBJ1-1
TGCGCCAGCAGCCGTGGGGGAGAAACTGAAGCTTTCTTT
CASSRGGETEAFF
>.|TRBV5-5|.|TRBJ2-1
TGTGCCAGCAGCTTGGTGCAAGGGGGGGAGCAGTTCTTC
CASSLVQGGEQFF
>.|TRBV9|.|TRBJ1-6
TGTGCCAGCAGCCCATCCCCTCCCGGGGGGTGGAATTCACCCCTCCACTTT
CASSPSPPGGWNSPLHF
>.|TRBV7-8|.|TRBJ1-2
TGTGCCAGCAGCCTCGTACAAACTAACTATGGCTACACCTTC
CASSLVQTNYGYTF
>once|TRBV19|.|TRBJ2-5
TGTGCCAGTAGTATAGAACCCCGAGTACGGGAGACCCAGTACTTC
CASSIEPRVRETQYF
>.|TRBV9|.|TRBJ1-4
TGTGCCAGCAGCTCAAACCCGGGGGTTGAAAAACTGTTTTTT
CASSSNPGVEKLFF
>.|TRBV2|TRBD2|TRBJ2-2
TGTGCCAGCAGTTCGAGTGGAGCGGGGACCGGGGAGCTGTTTTTT
CASSSSGAGTGELFF
>.|TRBV11-3|TRBD2|TRBJ2-1
TGTGCCAGCAGCTTACGCCGGGGGGGTGATGAGCAGTTCTTC
CASSLRRGGDEQFF
>few|TRBV6-5|.|TRBJ1-1
TGTGCCAGCAGCAGGCAGAACACTGAAGCTTTCTTT
CASSRQNTEAFF
>.|TRBV9|.|TRBJ2-3
TGTGCCAGCAGCGTAGGAAACCCCCTCACAGATACGCAGTATTTT
CASSVGNPLTDTQYF
>.|TRBV6-5|TRBD1|TRBJ1-2
TGTGCCAGCAGTTCGACAGGGGAGGGCTATGGCTACACCTTC
CASSSTGEGYGYTF
>.|TRBV2|.|TRBJ2-1
TGTGCCAGCAGTGTAAGCCAGGGATACAATGAGCAGTTCTTC
CASSVSQGYNEQFF
>.|TRBV5-1|.|TRBJ1-2
TGCGCCAGCAGCCCCCATGCGGGGCAGGACTATGGCTACACCTTC
CASSPHAGQDYGYTF
>.|TRBV5-5|.|TRBJ1-1
TGTGCCAGCTACCCACGGGAACGGACTGAAGCTTTCTTT
CASYPRERTEAFF
>.|TRBV5-1|TRBD1|TRBJ2-5
TGCGCCAGCAGCGTCAGGGGGCAGGAGACCCAGTACTTC
CASSVRGQETQYF
>.|TRBV5-8|.|TRBJ1-6
TGTGCCAGCACCGGGCAGCACAGTGGTGCTTCACCCCTCCACTTT
CASTGQHSGASPLHF
>few|TRBV10-1|TRBD1|TRBJ2-1
TGCGCCAGCAGTGAGTCCCACAGGGGGCATGAGCAGTTCTTC
CASSESHRGHEQFF
>once|TRBV18|.|TRBJ1-5
TGTGCCAGCTCCCCCCGGGCTACCACTTTAAGCAATCAGCCCCAGCATTTT
CASSPRATTLSNQPQHF
>.|TRBV5-1|TRBD1|TRBJ2-7
TGCGCCAGCAGCAGCGGACAGGGGCGAGGGGACGAGCAGTACTTC
CASSSGQGRGDEQYF
>.|TRBV19|.|TRBJ1-5
TGTGCCAGTAGTCCCCGGACAGTCGCGGGTCAGCCCCAGCATTTT
CASSPRTVAGQPQHF
>.|TRBV11-1|.|TRBJ1-3
TGTGCCAGCAGCTGGGGGCCGGGACTTTCTGGAAACACCATATATTTT
CASSWGPGLSGNTIYF
>.|TRBV13|TRBD1|TRBJ2-2
TGTGCCAGCAGCTTAGGTCGGACAGGCTACACCGGGGAGCTGTTTTTT
CASSLGRTGYTGELFF
>.|TRBV21-1|.|TRBJ1-4
TGTGCCAGCAGCAAAAGGGGGCTAGGTGAAAAACTGTTTTTT
CASSKRGLGEKLFF
>few|TRBV7-9|.|TRBJ1-1
TGTGCCAGCAGCCGGGCCGTTACGAACACTGAAGCTTTCTTT
CASSRAVTNTEAFF
>.|TRBV28|.|TRBJ1-1
TGTGCCAGCAGTTCTGGAGGGGTCGGTGAAGCTTTCTTT
CASSSGGVGEAFF
>.|TRBV5-4|TRBD2|TRBJ2-7
TGTGCCAGCAGCTTGGCATTGGGGCTAGCGGGGGGTCAGTACGAGCAGTACTTC
CASSLALGLAGGQYEQYF